The clone carrying this T cell receptor (beta chain) has just a few counts. Germline-derived CDR1 and CDR2 are SEHNR and FQNEAQ (reference sequence). The CDR3 extends over 15 amino acids. Germline trimming cut 4 bases from V and 5 bases from J; bases unmatched to any gene: 9. MiXCR, run by TCRdb on the reads, gives a single entry per CDR3 protein. The repertoire has some 180,000 distinct CDR3 sequences, about 18% of them found once; the top ten carry about 25%. These data originate in a study of T cell repertoires in cytomegalovirus infection. Across the study: Public TCR beta signature analysis indicated the presence of both CMV infection and matching HLA type.

This chain links TRBV7-9 with TRBJ2-5; TRBD1 matches at 8 bases. What was sequenced was CD8+ T cells from PBMCs. This sequence originates from a human donor in good health (CMV status not recorded). Some clones in this sample may be carry-over from other donors' samples. CDR3 bases: TGTGCCAGCAGCTCCGGACAGGGAGCATGGGAGACCCAGTACTTC. This codes for CASSSGQGAWETQYF.